Below, 22 T cell receptor beta chains from the same sample are listed, as sequenced in a study of T cells in Graves' hyperthyroidism and ophthalmopathy. RNA transcripts served as the template for amplifying TCR beta CDR3 regions. RT-PCR in the first round (using the HTBI primer set) targeted the TCR CDR3. TCRdb analysed the multiplex PCR reads with MiXCR anew, one entry per CDR3 protein. The repertoire holds a few hundred thousand distinct CDR3 sequences, with 20% as singletons. The sequencing input was blood. These receptors all come from a man between 18 and 29 years old with Graves' hyperthyroidism.

This clonotype was seen many times. This chain joins TRBV12-3 or TRBV12-4 and TRBJ2-2; D possibly corresponds to TRBD1 (6 bases). CDR3 length equals 13 residues. The germline V and J ends were trimmed by 5 bases and 5 bases, with 9 bases remaining between them. CDR3: CASSPDRTGELFF. CDR3 sequence (DNA): TGTGCCAGCAGTCCAGACAGGACCGGGGAGCTGTTTTTT.

This clonotype was counted many times. This chain joins TRBV19 and TRBJ1-2; the D is unclear. Trimming took 8 bases from V and 7 from J, leaving 20 bases between them. CDR3 size: 14 residues. Germline V lookup: CDR1 LNHDA, CDR2 SQIVND (reference sequence). CDR3 bases: TGTGCCAGTTCCGGAACAGTCCAGACTACTGGCTACACCTTC. Protein product: CASSGTVQTTGYTF. Filled out from reference TRBV19 and TRBJ1-2, the complete variable domain reads DGGITQSPKYLFRKEGQNVTLSCEQNLNHDAMYWYRQDPGQGLRLIYYSQIVNDFQKGDIAEGYSVSREKKESFPLTVTSAQKNPTAFYLCASSGTVQTTGYTFGSGTRLTVV.

There are many counts of this clonotype. The J gene is TRBJ1-2, the V gene TRBV6-5; 7 bases agree with TRBD1. The V gene end was trimmed by 6 bases and the J gene end by 5 bases; junction bases not matched to a gene: 6. The CDR3 contains 13 residues. CDR1 and CDR2 from the germline V gene are MNHEY and SVGAGI. The CDR3 region is CASRATGFYGYTF. In DNA form, the CDR3 reads TGTGCCAGCAGAGCGACAGGGTTTTATGGCTACACCTTC.

This clonotype was counted at least ten times. V and J are TRBV6-5 and TRBJ1-1; D is unclear. This CDR3 is 13 amino acids long. Trimming cost V 2 bases and J 1 base, with 5 bases left between them. Germline V gives CDR1 MNHEY, CDR2 SVGAGI. The CDR3 DNA sequence: TGTGCCAGCAGTTACAGGACGAACACTGAAGCTTTCTTT. Amino acid sequence: CASSYRTNTEAFF.

This clonotype has a count of ten or more. V usage is TRBV20-1 and J usage is TRBJ2-7; a possible D gene is TRBD2 (5 bases). The V end was cut by 3 bases, the J end by 4 bases, with 13 bases between. The CDR3 totals 13 residues. Germline loops: CDR1 DFQATT, CDR2 SNEGSKA (reference sequence). CDR3 bases: TGCAGTGCTAGGTTGGTTGCGGGTTACGAGCAGTACTTC. Amino acid sequence: CSARLVAGYEQYF.

This clonotype came up many times. The chain has TRBV10-3 and TRBJ2-5, with D possibly TRBD1 on 5 matching bases. Germline V gives CDR1 ENHRY, CDR2 SYGVKD. The CDR3 is 13 amino acids. The V end was cut by 4 bases, the J end by 5 bases, with 11 bases between. The CDR3 nucleotides read TGTGCCATCAGTGGAAACCCAGGGGAGACCCAGTACTTC. Translated: CAISGNPGETQYF.

The V gene is TRBV20-1, the J gene TRBJ1-5, with a weak D call TRBD1 (5 bases). Between the trimmed V and J ends, which lost 3 bases and 3 bases, there was a span of 12 bases. Per germline, CDR1 DFQATT and CDR2 SNEGSKA (reference sequence). The CDR3 sequence is 14 residues long. CDR3 bases: TGCAGTGCTAGTCCGGGGGGATCCAATCAGCCCCAGCATTTT. Translated: CSASPGGSNQPQHF.

This clonotype has a count of ten or more. The chain carries TRBV25-1 and TRBJ2-7, with 10 bases matching TRBD2. Unmatched junction bases numbered 11, after V lost 7 bases and J lost 2 bases. This CDR3 spans 16 amino acids. Germline assignment: CDR1 MGHDK and CDR2 SYGVNS. The CDR3 DNA reads TGTGCCAGCACCCCCCCGGCTAGCGGGGGACCCTACGAGCAGTACTTC. It specifies CASTPPASGGPYEQYF.

This clonotype was seen repeatedly, ten times or more. The J gene is TRBJ2-7, the V gene TRBV4-2; 7 bases fit TRBD2. Germline CDR1 and CDR2: LGHNA and YNFKEQ. V lost 2 bases, J lost 5 bases, and 9 bases stayed unmatched. The CDR3 loop spans 15 amino acids. In DNA, the CDR3 is TGTGCCAGCAGCCAATTGGGCCGGGGGGACCACGAGCAGTACTTC. This gives the protein CASSQLGRGDHEQYF.

This clonotype appeared many times. This sequence joins TRBV12-3 or TRBV12-4 and TRBJ2-6, with TRBD1 as a possible D gene (6 bases). Trimming removed 7 bases at V and 0 bases at J, with 13 bases between. The CDR3 is made up of 16 amino acids. DNA of the CDR3: TGTGCCAGCACCCTGACAGGCAACTCTGGGGCCAACGTCCTGACTTTC. This codes for CASTLTGNSGANVLTF.

The CDR3 reads CASSHRPGIFNQPQHF. CDR3 nucleotides: TGTGCCAGCAGCCACCGACCCGGGATCTTCAATCAGCCCCAGCATTTT. The chain joins TRBV28 to TRBJ1-5; D remains unclear. The CDR3 contains 16 residues. Germline V gene data show CDR1 as MDHEN and CDR2 as SYDVKM. The V gene lost 6 bases and the J gene lost 3 bases, with 18 bases spanning the gap.

This clonotype was observed a handful of times. The rearrangement uses TRBV30 and TRBJ1-2; no clear D. The V end was cut by 2 bases, the J end by 1 base, with 11 bases between. The CDR3 is 14 amino acids. The germline V gene has CDR1 GTSNPN and CDR2 SVGIG (reference sequence). CDR3 in amino acids: CAWSPSPYNYGYTF. For the CDR3, the DNA is TGTGCCTGGAGTCCATCCCCTTATAACTATGGCTACACCTTC.

The chain combines TRBV6-1 with TRBJ2-7; 7 nucleotides align to TRBD1. V gave up 2 bases and J gave up 6 bases; unmatched junction bases: 4. Germline CDR1 is MNHNS and CDR2 is SASEGT. The CDR3 is made up of 13 amino acids. Written as DNA, the CDR3 is TGTGCCAGCAGTGAATCCTGGACAGGCGAGCAGTACTTC. It codes for CASSESWTGEQYF.

This clonotype showed up many times. The chain combines TRBV28 with TRBJ2-5; a possible D gene is TRBD1 (6 bases). The CDR3 runs 15 residues. Germline values: CDR1 MDHEN, CDR2 SYDVKM. V dropped 5 bases and J dropped 2 bases, with 15 bases sitting between them. CDR3 DNA sequence: TGTGCCAGCAGTCCCCCCGGGACATTACAAGAGACCCAGTACTTC. Translating gives CASSPPGTLQETQYF.

The J gene is TRBJ1-2, the V gene TRBV7-3, with D perhaps matching TRBD1 (5 bases). This CDR3 has 14 amino acids. CDR1 and CDR2 from the germline V gene are SGHTA and FQGTGA. Trimming stripped 5 bases from V and 7 bases from J, with 17 bases between. CDR3 residues: CASSPLGGNGGYTF. Written as DNA, the CDR3 is TGTGCCAGCAGCCCTCTCGGGGGGAACGGTGGCTACACCTTC.

This clonotype was counted ten times or more. The rearrangement links TRBV10-3 to TRBJ2-7; D might be TRBD1 (6 bases). Per the germline V gene, CDR1 is ENHRY and CDR2 is SYGVKD. Trimming shortened V by 3 bases and J by 5 bases, and 11 bases separated the two germline ends. The CDR3 has 13 residues. CDR3 sequence reads: CAISDPTGNEQYF. In DNA, the CDR3 is TGTGCCATCAGTGACCCTACAGGGAACGAGCAGTACTTC.

This clonotype was seen ten or more times. The rearrangement uses TRBV12-3 or TRBV12-4 and TRBJ2-7; D possibly matches TRBD1 or TRBD2 (6 bases each). The CDR3 runs 12 residues. The germline V and J ends were trimmed by 3 bases and 9 bases, with 12 bases remaining between them. Here the CDR3 reads CASSFGRGGQYF. The CDR3 coding sequence is TGTGCCAGCAGTTTCGGCAGGGGAGGGCAGTACTTC.

This clonotype was found many times. V is TRBV2 and J is TRBJ1-2; 7 nucleotides line up with TRBD1. Losses at the gene ends were 6 bases for V and 8 bases for J; bases not matched to a gene: 9. In germline, CDR1 is SNHLY, CDR2 FYNNEI. The CDR3 length is 13 residues. The CDR3 DNA reads as TGTGCCAGCAGCCCTACAGGGGCGAGGGGCTACACCTTC. Translation gives CASSPTGARGYTF.

This clonotype has just a few counts. The genes are TRBV7-8 and TRBJ1-2; tentatively, D is TRBD1 (5 bases). Germline assignment: CDR1 SGHVS and CDR2 FQNEAQ. The CDR3 has 12 residues. Trimming cost V 5 bases and J 8 bases, with 12 bases left between them. DNA of the CDR3: TGTGCCAGCAGCCCCAAGGGGATAGGCTACACCTTC. Its translation: CASSPKGIGYTF.

This clonotype has at least ten counts. The chain carries TRBV2 and TRBJ1-6; no clear D. CDR1 SNHLY and CDR2 FYNNEI come from the germline V gene. The CDR3 has 12 amino acids. The V end lost 3 bases, the J end lost 9 bases, and 6 bases lay between the germline ends. The CDR3 loop is CASSDGSSPLHF. The CDR3 DNA reads as TGTGCCAGCAGTGACGGGAGTTCACCCCTCCACTTT.

This clonotype was detected a few times. A much larger clone differs from this one at a single base, so this may be a read error. V gene TRBV5-1 combines with J gene TRBJ2-7; D not certain. The CDR3 spans 15 residues. The germline V and J ends were trimmed by 1 base and 1 base, with 12 bases remaining between them. The germline V gene encodes CDR1 SGHRS and CDR2 YFSETQ. The CDR3 nucleotides are TGCGCCAGCAGCTTGAGGTGGGCTTCGTCCTACGAGCAGTACTTC. Translation gives CASSLRWASSYEQYF.

This rearrangement joins TRBV28 to TRBJ2-7, with D possibly TRBD2 on 6 matching bases. V gave up 8 bases and J gave up 0 bases, with 11 bases separating them. CDR3 length: 13 amino acids. Per the germline V gene, CDR1 is MDHEN and CDR2 is SYDVKM. This CDR3 is CASARLGSYEQYF. In DNA form, the CDR3 reads TGTGCCAGCGCCCGACTAGGCTCCTACGAGCAGTACTTC.